These 22 T cell receptor beta chains originate from one sample sequenced in a study of early T cells in non-severe SARS-CoV-2 infection listed by TCRdb under 2021. The method was 5' RACE. Sequencer: NextSeq 500. The public sequencing data were trimmed at Q25 with fastp and processed into clonotypes with MiXCR by TCRdb, which kept only in-frame beta chains. Duplicate CDR3 protein sequences are folded into a single record with the most common DNA and genes. Across this sample there are 70,000 or so distinct CDR3 sequences, with roughly 13% seen only once. Of the sample, over 11% falls within the top ten clones. Input material: whole blood. Receptor source: an adult who was a healthcare worker with PCR-confirmed SARS-CoV-2 infection or an uninfected control (not recorded which).

DNA for the CDR3: TGTGCCAGCAGTGCCCAACAGGGTTACGAGCAGTACTTC. This codes for CASSAQQGYEQYF. The gene calls are TRBV28 and TRBJ2-7; TRBD1 is a possible D gene (6 bases). The germline V gene encodes CDR1 MDHEN and CDR2 SYDVKM. The CDR3 consists of 13 residues. Trimming removed 5 bases at V and 4 bases at J, with 12 bases between. The complete variable domain, with remaining parts taken from reference TRBV28 and TRBJ2-7, reads DVKVTQSSRYLVKRTGEKVFLECVQDMDHENMFWYRQDPGLGLRLIYFSYDVKMKEKGDIPEGYSVSREKKERFSLILESASTNQTSMYLCASSAQQGYEQYFGPGTRLTVT.

This clonotype was observed a handful of times. This rearrangement joins TRBV6-6 to TRBJ1-6; D unclear. Germline CDR1 is MNHNY and CDR2 is SVGAGI (reference sequence). V was cut by 1 base and J by 10 bases, with 8 bases left in between. This CDR3 is 13 amino acids long. The CDR3 region has the DNA TGTGCCAGCAGTTACTTGGCAGACTCACCCCTCCACTTT. Translated: CASSYLADSPLHF.

The rearrangement links TRBV6-5 to TRBJ2-1, with TRBD1 matching over 9 bases. The germline gives CDR1 MNHEY, CDR2 SVGAGI. Losses at the gene ends were 6 bases for V and 0 bases for J; bases not matched to a gene: 3. The length of the CDR3 is 15 residues. CDR3 amino acids: CASSPTGGSYNEQFF. For the CDR3, the DNA is TGTGCCAGCAGCCCGACAGGGGGCTCCTACAATGAGCAGTTCTTC.

This clonotype turned up a few times. V and J are TRBV24-1 and TRBJ1-1, with D unclear. Germline assignment: CDR1 KGHDR and CDR2 SFDVKD. The CDR3 extends over 8 amino acids. Trimming removed 9 bases from V and 13 bases from J, with 8 bases in between. Here the CDR3 DNA reads TGTGCCACCTCACCGGTTTTCTTT. Translated, it gives CATSPVFF.

This clonotype was detected a few times. The rearrangement links TRBV20-1 to TRBJ1-2; D call uncertain. CDR3 length: 12 amino acids. Trimming removed 5 bases from V and 6 bases from J, with 13 bases in between. Germline CDR1 DFQATT, CDR2 SNEGSKA (reference sequence). CDR3 in amino acids: CSAGEARDGYTF. CDR3 coding DNA: TGCAGTGCTGGGGAAGCGAGGGATGGCTACACCTTC.

The sample holds a few counts of this clonotype. The genes are TRBV29-1 and TRBJ2-2; no firm D call. V lost 6 bases, J lost 0 bases, and 2 bases lay in between. This CDR3 is 11 amino acids long. Germline V lookup: CDR1 SQVTM, CDR2 ANQGSEA. The CDR3 DNA reads as TGCAGCGTAGCGAACACCGGGGAGCTGTTTTTT. It yields the protein CSVANTGELFF.

J is TRBJ2-2 and V is TRBV29-1; D is uncertain. Germline-derived CDR1 and CDR2 are SQVTM and ANQGSEA. This CDR3 contains 13 residues. V lost 4 bases, J lost 6 bases, and 12 bases lay in between. CDR3 in DNA: TGCAGCGTTGTGGTGGTGGCGGCCGGGGAGCTGTTTTTT. Amino acid sequence: CSVVVVAAGELFF.

This clonotype was counted only a few times. The chain recombines TRBV3-1 with TRBJ1-4; TRBD1 matches at 9 bases. This CDR3 is 14 amino acids long. Trimming took 10 bases from V and 8 from J; bases not matched to a gene: 11. Germline CDR1 is LGHDT and CDR2 is YNNKEL (reference sequence). Here the CDR3 DNA reads TGTGCCACCTCGGACAGGGGAGGTGAAGAAAAACTGTTTTTT. It translates to CATSDRGGEEKLFF.

This clonotype has just a few counts. This chain joins TRBV20-1 and TRBJ2-5; a possible D gene is TRBD2 (7 bases). Trimming cost V 6 bases and J 3 bases, with 17 bases left between them. Germline assignment: CDR1 DFQATT and CDR2 SNEGSKA (reference sequence). CDR3 length: 14 amino acids. CDR3 nucleotide sequence: TGCAGTGCCCCTCCCGGGGGGCCCGAAGAGACCCAGTACTTC. It yields the protein CSAPPGGPEETQYF.

This clonotype was detected a few times. The rearrangement joins TRBV7-8 to TRBJ2-4, with D perhaps given as TRBD1 or TRBD2 (5 bases each). The V gene's germline CDR1 is SGHVS and CDR2 FQNEAQ. V lost 5 bases, J lost 6 bases, and 14 bases lay in between. This CDR3 region has 14 residues. Here the CDR3 reads CASSLRDGLNIQYF. The DNA for the CDR3 is TGTGCCAGCAGCCTCCGGGACGGACTAAACATTCAGTACTTC.

This chain joins TRBV5-5 and TRBJ1-4, with 8 bases matching TRBD1. This CDR3 has 15 amino acids. The junction had 3 bases not matched to a gene; V was cut back by 0 bases and J by 5 bases. The V gene's germline CDR1 is SGHKS and CDR2 YYEKEE (reference sequence). CDR3 loop: CASSLVAGGNEKLFF. CDR3 in DNA: TGTGCCAGCAGCTTGGTGGCAGGGGGCAATGAAAAACTGTTTTTT.

In this sample, this clonotype turned up a few times. The J gene is TRBJ1-1, the V gene TRBV7-3; D is possibly TRBD1 (5 bases). The V end was cut by 0 bases, the J end by 3 bases, with 8 bases between. The CDR3 length is 14 residues. Germline assignment: CDR1 SGHTA and CDR2 FQGTGA. As DNA, the CDR3 is TGTGCCAGCAGCTTAACCGGAGGGGACACTGAAGCTTTCTTT. This sequence encodes CASSLTGGDTEAFF.

This clonotype was counted between two and nine times. The chain is built from TRBV28 and TRBJ2-3; the match to TRBD1 covers 7 bases. CDR3 length equals 15 residues. After removal of 4 bases from V and 6 bases from J, the junction contained 10 bases not matched to a gene. Germline values: CDR1 MDHEN, CDR2 SYDVKM. The DNA of the CDR3 is TGTGCCAGCAGTTCTGGACAGGCCGTACGGGATACGCAGTATTTT. Translating gives CASSSGQAVRDTQYF.

The genes are TRBV5-1 and TRBJ2-3; D possibly corresponds to TRBD2 (7 bases). The CDR3 consists of 16 residues. Germline V gene data show CDR1 as SGHRS and CDR2 as YFSETQ. The V and J ends lost 4 bases and 1 base respectively, with 16 bases between them. Here the CDR3 reads CASSPGGGAGTDTQYF. CDR3 DNA: TGCGCCAGCAGCCCTGGGGGGGGCGCGGGCACAGATACGCAGTATTTT.

This sequence joins TRBV3-1 and TRBJ2-2; 11 bases map to TRBD2. The CDR3 is 18 residues long. Trimming at V came to 1 base and at J to 3 bases, leaving 7 bases not matched to a gene. Germline CDR1 and CDR2: LGHDT and YNNKEL (reference sequence). The CDR3 sequence is CASSQAGLAGGHTGELFF. In nucleotides, the CDR3 is TGTGCCAGCAGCCAAGCCGGTCTAGCGGGAGGTCACACCGGGGAGCTGTTTTTT.

The table lists this clonotype with many counts. The genes are TRBV7-6 and TRBJ1-5; 7 nucleotides match TRBD1. J gave up 5 bases and V 1 base, and 14 bases lay outside the gene matches. This CDR3 has 18 residues. Germline loops: CDR1 SGHVS, CDR2 FNYEAQ. CDR3 in DNA: TGTGCCAGCAGCTTAGAGGCCCAGGCTGGGGGGACAGATCAGCCCCAGCATTTT. As protein: CASSLEAQAGGTDQPQHF.

This clonotype was seen many times. V usage is TRBV19 and J usage is TRBJ2-3; D perhaps matches TRBD1 (5 bases). Between the trimmed V and J ends, which lost 8 bases and 4 bases, there was a span of 19 bases. The CDR3 has 15 amino acids. Germline V gene lookup returns CDR1 LNHDA and CDR2 SQIVND (reference sequence). The CDR3 loop is CASALGQGVSDTQYF. The CDR3 bases are TGTGCCAGTGCCCTGGGGCAGGGTGTGTCAGATACGCAGTATTTT.

The chain links TRBV28 to TRBJ2-7, with TRBD2 identical over 7 bases. With V trimmed by 6 bases and J by 3 bases, 8 bases remained unmatched. The V gene's germline CDR1 is MDHEN and CDR2 SYDVKM. This CDR3 spans 14 amino acids. The DNA for the CDR3 is TGTGCCAGCAGACCCGGGAGGTTAGGCTACGAGCAGTACTTC. This sequence encodes CASRPGRLGYEQYF.

The rearrangement uses TRBV2 and TRBJ1-2; perhaps TRBD1 as D (6 bases). Looked up from germline, CDR1 is SNHLY and CDR2 is FYNNEI. This CDR3 region has 13 residues. Trimming cost V 7 bases and J 1 base, with 10 bases left between them. The CDR3 loop is CASTQDSNYGYTF. In DNA form, the CDR3 reads TGTGCCAGCACCCAGGACAGTAACTATGGCTACACCTTC. Filled out from reference TRBV2 and TRBJ1-2, the complete variable domain reads EPEVTQTPSHQVTQMGQEVILRCVPISNHLYFYWYRQILGQKVEFLVSFYNNEISEKSEIFDDQFSVERPDGSNFTLKIRSTKLEDSAMYFCASTQDSNYGYTFGSGTRLTVV.

This clonotype was recorded a few times. J is TRBJ2-1 and V is TRBV3-1; the D gene is possibly TRBD2 (6 bases). With 5 bases removed from V and 8 bases from J, the gap between germline ends came to 25 bases. CDR1 LGHDT and CDR2 YNNKEL come from the germline V gene (reference sequence). There are 17 residues in the CDR3. CDR3 in DNA: TGTGCCAGCAGCACCCGGGGCGGGCGGGGCCTGAGCGATGAGCAGTTCTTC. Protein sequence: CASSTRGGRGLSDEQFF.

This clonotype was detected ten times or more. The V call is TRBV5-1, the J call TRBJ2-2; D is undetermined. V dropped 0 bases and J dropped 6 bases, with 3 bases sitting between them. This CDR3 comprises 12 residues. Germline V lookup: CDR1 SGHRS, CDR2 YFSETQ. CDR3 bases: TGCGCCAGCAGCTTGGCCGCCGGGGAGCTGTTTTTT. Protein product: CASSLAAGELFF.

The chain carries TRBV28 and TRBJ1-1; D is unclear. V shed 6 bases and J shed 5 bases, with 22 bases lying between them. This CDR3 contains 16 residues. Germline assignment: CDR1 MDHEN and CDR2 SYDVKM. CDR3 bases: TGTGCCAGCAGCCTACCCATGAGGATTTCAAGGACTGAAGCTTTCTTT. This translates into CASSLPMRISRTEAFF.